This T cell receptor beta chain was sequenced in a study of T-cell reconstitution after alpha-beta-depleted transplantation in children. Overall study results and limits: After transplant, at about two months, alpha-beta T cells were reportedly derived from several hundred expanded graft clones.

As it was prepared, the TCRbeta library received unique molecular identifiers. TCRdb used MiXCR to reprocess the PCR reads, holding one entry per CDR3 protein. The sample consists of around 800,000 distinct CDR3 sequences, 15% to 20% of them appearing once. From germline, CDR1 is MGHDK and CDR2 SYGVNS. Unmatched junction bases numbered 3, after V lost 4 bases and J lost 3 bases. The CDR3 runs to 15 residues. This clonotype has just a few counts. Its antigen is not identified. The sequence was obtained from a male patient aged 10-17 years who had a stem cell transplant for acute lymphoblastic leukemia, so the T cells may come from the graft donor. The chain uses TRBV25-1 and TRBJ2-7; TRBD2 aligns across 13 bases. The input for sequencing was PBMCs, mostly from graft donor cells, taken 360 days after TCRalphabeta/CD19-depleted stem cell transplant. CDR3 residues: CASSGGTSGDYEQYF. DNA for the CDR3: TGTGCCAGCAGTGGAGGGACTAGCGGGGACTACGAGCAGTACTTC.